This T cell receptor (beta chain) was captured by sequencing in a study of T cell responses to AZD1222 COVID-19 vaccine. The table came from immunoSEQ multiplex PCR; TCRdb's copy has only in-frame clones and leaves some out. Of about 130,000 clones listed, 85% to 95% are singletons. The ends lost 7 bases at V and 2 bases at J; junction bases unmatched: 0. This CDR3 is built from 13 residues. The germline gives CDR1 MNHEY, CDR2 SMNVEV (reference sequence). V usage is TRBV27 and J usage is TRBJ2-1; 9 bases are shared with TRBD2. This material consisted of peripheral blood, taken on day 0 of AZD1222 vaccination. This TCR was recovered from an adult in good health. The CDR3 reads CASTSGTYNEQFF. In nucleotides, the CDR3 is TGTGCCAGCACTAGCGGGACCTACAATGAGCAGTTCTTC.